Detailed here is one T cell receptor beta chain. Its matching antigen is unknown. Produced via immunoSEQ multiplex PCR; TCRdb's table is partial and in-frame only. Among about 130,000 clones listed, about 85% were seen once. V lost 0 bases and J lost 3, with 9 bases in between. The V gene's germline CDR1 is LNHNV and CDR2 YYDKDF (reference sequence). The CDR3 runs to 15 residues. The sample belongs to a study of T cell responses to AZD1222 COVID-19 vaccine. Points from the study as a whole: Vaccination with two AZD1222 doses was followed by a rise in Spike-specific TCR breadth and depth. Researchers took repertoire samples only after the peak T cell response had come.

This specimen consisted of peripheral blood, obtained 28 days after the second AZD1222 dose. The chain is built from TRBV15 and TRBJ1-5; D remains unclear. The TCR sequence derives from an adult who received the AZD1222 COVID-19 vaccine. As DNA, the CDR3 is TGTGCCACCAGCAGAGACAAGGGCAACAATCAGCCCCAGCATTTT. The encoded protein is CATSRDKGNNQPQHF.